The TCR beta chain under discussion was sequenced for a study of cytomegalovirus exposure and HLA in healthy donors. Concerning this clone itself: Its antigen remains unknown.

Study-level points and caveats: Analysis was carried out at a later point, and it linked a missense DCLRE1C variant to TCR beta V- and J-gene trimming.

Germline CDR1 is SEHNR and CDR2 is FQNEAQ (reference sequence). The CDR3 spans 15 residues. The ends were cut back, 1 base at V and 1 base at J, with 10 bases in the middle. The PCR employed 60 Vbeta primers together with 13 Jbeta primers. Sequenced by immunoSEQ multiplex PCR; TCRdb stores in-frame clones only, minus some. The table shows 180,000 or so clones, with 82% occurring only once. The TCR originated in a man aged 35-49 years in good health and CMV-seronegative. The genes are TRBV7-9 and TRBJ2-5; no firm D call. The sample was PBMCs. The CDR3 reads CASSLGLGPQETQYF. CDR3 bases: TGTGCCAGCAGCTTAGGGCTAGGCCCCCAAGAGACCCAGTACTTC.